This T cell receptor (beta chain) was identified during a study of shared clonotypes between healthy human individuals. Study outcomes and limitations: Naive subsets generally had larger estimated richness than memory subsets.

The CDR3 length is 18 residues. Germline assignment: CDR1 SNHLY and CDR2 FYNNEI. With V trimmed by 0 bases and J by 4 bases, 7 bases remained unmatched. Concerning this clone itself: The antigen remains undetermined.

Tens of thousands of T cell genomes (approximately 180 ng DNA) went into each sorted-subset replicate. Sequenced by immunoSEQ multiplex PCR; TCRdb stores in-frame clones only, minus some. The sample includes hundreds of thousands of clones, about 95% of them seen just once. The naive CD8 fraction comprised CD45RO-negative cells positively selected for CCR7 and excluded terminally differentiated effector memory CD45RA+ cells. The clonotype originates from a woman aged 30 to 39 in good health. The chain carries TRBV2 and TRBJ2-2; 11 bases match TRBD2. Sequencing was carried out using naive CD8+ T cells sorted from blood. The CDR3 DNA reads as TGTGCCAGCAGTGAAGCCCCTAGCGGGAGGTATAGCACCGGGGAGCTGTTTTTT. Translation gives CASSEAPSGRYSTGELFF.